Detailed here is one TCR beta chain. Unmatched junction bases numbered 6, after V lost 8 bases and J lost 3 bases. The CDR3 extends over 13 amino acids. The germline V gene encodes CDR1 LGHDT and CDR2 YNNKEL (reference sequence). The data stem from a study of blood T cell repertoires in COVID-19. Study-wide background: T cells, B-cell-depleted T cells, or PBMCs provided the cDNA or gDNA that served as material.

Generated by immunoSEQ multiplex PCR, the TCRdb table keeps only in-frame clones and is missing some. The sample includes 90,000 or so clones, roughly nine tenths seen only once; the top ten take 4.5% to 5.5%. The sample was peripheral blood. The receptor was isolated from a man aged 55 to 70 with COVID-19, enrolled during active disease. The chain has TRBV3-1 (or the pseudogene TRBV3-2) and TRBJ2-5; 7 bases are a match to TRBD2. The CDR3 sequence is CASRASGKETQYF. The CDR3 nucleotides are TGTGCCAGCCGGGCTAGCGGAAAAGAGACCCAGTACTTC.